Listed here are 17 T cell receptor beta chains from one sample, sequenced in a study of blood T cell repertoires in COVID-19. TCRdb's copy holds only in-frame clones and misses some; the assay was immunoSEQ multiplex PCR. The sample lists 200,000 to 250,000 clones, roughly 83% occurring once. The sample taken for sequencing was peripheral blood. The source of these receptors is a woman aged 50 to 60 with acute or convalescent COVID-19.

The chain uses TRBV28 and TRBJ1-3; no clear D gene. Trimming took off 8 bases at V and 2 bases at J, with 7 bases between the two ends. The CDR3 extends over 12 amino acids. CDR1 MDHEN and CDR2 SYDVKM come from the germline V gene. In DNA form, the CDR3 reads TGTGCCAGCCTCGGTACTGGAAACACCATATATTTT. This gives the protein CASLGTGNTIYF. The full variable domain, completed using reference TRBV28 and TRBJ1-3, is DVKVTQSSRYLVKRTGEKVFLECVQDMDHENMFWYRQDPGLGLRLIYFSYDVKMKEKGDIPEGYSVSREKKERFSLILESASTNQTSMYLCASLGTGNTIYFGEGSWLTVV.

The rearrangement links TRBV6-5 to TRBJ1-4; a weak D match, TRBD1 (5 bases). Germline V gives CDR1 MNHEY, CDR2 SVGAGI. There are 14 residues in the CDR3. V was trimmed by 8 bases and J by 3 bases, leaving 13 bases between them. The CDR3 here is CASAGPAANEKLFF. CDR3 bases: TGTGCCAGCGCAGGGCCAGCCGCTAATGAAAAACTGTTTTTT.

The chain has TRBV11-2 and TRBJ2-1; 8 nucleotides agree with TRBD1. The ends lost 4 bases at V and 4 bases at J; junction bases unmatched: 6. This CDR3 is 15 amino acids long. The germline V gene has CDR1 SGHAT and CDR2 FQNNGV. The CDR3 spells CASSSEGQEYNEQFF. The CDR3 DNA sequence: TGTGCCAGCAGCTCCGAGGGACAGGAGTACAATGAGCAGTTCTTC.

Written as DNA, the CDR3 is TGTGCCAGCAGCCCGGGACAGATGGGGAACACCATATATTTT. Protein: CASSPGQMGNTIYF. The chain uses TRBV5-5 and TRBJ1-3; 7 positions match TRBD1. Germline loops: CDR1 SGHKS, CDR2 YYEKEE (reference sequence). Trimming removed 4 bases from V and 7 bases from J; junction bases left unmatched: 8. The CDR3 spans 14 residues.

The chain is built from TRBV7-2 and TRBJ1-6, with TRBD1 identical over 9 bases. CDR3 length: 16 amino acids. Germline V gene sequence: CDR1 SGHTA, CDR2 FQGNSA. J gave up 6 bases and V 3 bases, and 6 bases lay outside the gene matches. CDR3 in amino acids: CASSLGQGRPNSPLHF. CDR3 DNA sequence: TGTGCCAGCAGCTTGGGACAGGGCCGCCCTAATTCACCCCTCCACTTT.

The rearrangement uses TRBV16 and TRBJ2-7, with 8 bases aligning to TRBD1. The ends lost 4 bases at V and 2 bases at J; junction bases unmatched: 7. Germline-derived CDR1 and CDR2 are KGHSY and FQNENV. The length of the CDR3 is 15 residues. Written as DNA, the CDR3 is TGTGCCAGCAGCCGGCCAGGACAGGGCACCTACGAGCAGTACTTC. This encodes CASSRPGQGTYEQYF.

V usage is TRBV24-1 and J usage is TRBJ2-7, with 7 bases identical to TRBD1. Trimming removed 5 bases from V and 6 bases from J; junction bases left unmatched: 18. Germline loops: CDR1 KGHDR, CDR2 SFDVKD. This CDR3 contains 17 residues. CDR3 residues: CATSGPRGSEVMREQYF. CDR3 sequence (DNA): TGTGCCACCAGTGGCCCCAGGGGGTCGGAGGTTATGCGCGAGCAGTACTTC.

The chain combines TRBV3-1 (or the pseudogene TRBV3-2) with TRBJ2-1, with 7 bases aligning to TRBD2. The CDR3 sequence is 14 residues long. Looked up from germline, CDR1 is LGHDT and CDR2 is YNNKEL (reference sequence). Losses at the gene ends were 2 bases for V and 5 bases for J; bases not matched to a gene: 3. The CDR3 reads CASSQLAGHNEQFF. In DNA form, the CDR3 reads TGTGCCAGCAGCCAATTAGCGGGTCACAATGAGCAGTTCTTC.

This sequence joins TRBV7-9 and TRBJ2-2; the D is unclear. V lost 5 bases and J lost 4, with 11 bases in between. Germline CDR1 reads SEHNR; CDR2 reads FQNEAQ (reference sequence). There are 14 residues in the CDR3. The CDR3: CASSRSIGTGELFF. CDR3 in DNA: TGTGCCAGCAGCCGTTCGATCGGCACCGGGGAGCTGTTTTTT.

The rearrangement links TRBV19 to TRBJ2-1; no clear D gene. Germline V gene data show CDR1 as LNHDA and CDR2 as SQIVND (reference sequence). V was trimmed by 3 bases and J by 1 base, leaving 7 bases between them. This CDR3 contains 14 residues. The CDR3, as DNA: TGTGCCAGTAGTATTAGCCGTTCCTACAATGAGCAGTTCTTC. Amino acids: CASSISRSYNEQFF.

The rearrangement uses TRBV5-6 and TRBJ1-2; 8 bases are a match to TRBD1. Germline V gene data show CDR1 as SGHDT and CDR2 as YYEEEE. This CDR3 region has 15 residues. V shed 0 bases and J 8 bases; nucleotides not matched to a gene: 9. CDR3 nucleotides: TGTGCCAGCAGCTTGGCCGGGACAGGCCTAAGAGGCTACACCTTC. Translating it yields CASSLAGTGLRGYTF.

The V and J genes are TRBV5-1 and TRBJ1-2; unclear D gene. CDR3 length: 13 residues. Germline CDR1 reads SGHRS; CDR2 reads YFSETQ. The V and J ends lost 4 bases and 7 bases respectively, with 14 bases between them. CDR3 in DNA: TGCGCCAGCAGCACCTCCGGGTCATTTGGCTACACCTTC. It translates to CASSTSGSFGYTF.

The chain links TRBV3-1 (or the pseudogene TRBV3-2) to TRBJ1-4; TRBD1 matches 8 bases. V dropped 5 bases and J dropped 0; count of bases not matched to a gene: 5. Per the germline V gene, CDR1 is LGHDT and CDR2 is YNNKEL (reference sequence). The CDR3 has 16 residues. The CDR3 region has the DNA TGTGCCAGCAGCTCCGAACAGGGGGCAACTAATGAAAAACTGTTTTTT. Residues: CASSSEQGATNEKLFF.

CDR3 DNA: TGTGCCAGTACTAACCAGAACACTGAAGCTTTCTTT. Its protein product is CASTNQNTEAFF. The chain employs TRBV19 and TRBJ1-1; no clear D. This CDR3 is 12 amino acids long. V was pared by 7 bases and J by 1 base, with 7 bases between. The germline CDR1 and CDR2 sequences are LNHDA and SQIVND (reference sequence).

The V call is TRBV7-3, the J call TRBJ2-1, with D tentatively TRBD2 (6 bases). Germline CDR1 reads SGHTA; CDR2 reads FQGTGA. The CDR3 runs 14 residues. Between the trimmed V and J ends, which lost 0 bases and 4 bases, there was a span of 7 bases. CDR3 sequence reads: CASSLTGGYNEQFF. Written as DNA, the CDR3 is TGTGCCAGCAGCTTAACGGGGGGATACAATGAGCAGTTCTTC.

V gene TRBV6-5 combines with J gene TRBJ1-5; 8 bases map to TRBD1. CDR1 and CDR2 (germline): MNHEY, SVGAGI. V trimming: 6 bases; J trimming: 6 bases; junction bases outside the gene matches: 7. The CDR3 length is 14 residues. CDR3 nucleotides: TGTGCCAGCAGAGTACAGGGGGTGGTTCAGCCCCAGCATTTT. Residues: CASRVQGVVQPQHF.

This clone was seen only once. The rearrangement links TRBV28 to TRBJ1-6; maybe TRBD1 (6 bases). The CDR3 runs 14 residues. V was shortened by 3 bases and J by 9 bases, with 12 bases between the two germline ends. Per germline, CDR1 MDHEN and CDR2 SYDVKM. The CDR3 loop reads CASSFSDSTSPLHF. DNA of the CDR3: TGTGCCAGCAGTTTTTCGGACAGCACTTCACCCCTCCACTTT.